These 19 T cell receptor beta chains came from one sample sequenced in a study of shared clonotypes between healthy human individuals. Data came from immunoSEQ multiplex PCR; TCRdb stores just in-frame clones and leaves some out. Of more than 2 million clones listed, roughly 95% are singletons. The sequencing input was naive CD4+ T cells sorted from blood. Indicated subset: CD45RA+ positively selected. These TCRs come from a man between 18 and 35 years old in good health.

The chain recombines TRBV30 with TRBJ1-2; possible D gene TRBD1, 5 bases. CDR1 GTSNPN and CDR2 SVGIG come from the germline V gene (reference sequence). V was trimmed by 5 bases and J by 2 bases, leaving 15 bases between them. The CDR3 covers 14 residues. For the CDR3, the DNA is TGTGCCTGGGGGTCCCAGACAGTAAACTATGGCTACACCTTC. This sequence encodes CAWGSQTVNYGYTF. The full variable domain, rest sourced from reference TRBV30 and TRBJ1-2, is SQTIHQWPATLVQPVGSPLSLECTVEGTSNPNLYWYRQAAGRGLQLLFYSVGIGQISSEVPQNLSASRPQDRQFILSSKKLLLSDSGFYLCAWGSQTVNYGYTFGSGTRLTVV.

The chain uses TRBV6-1 and TRBJ1-4, with 8 nucleotides matching TRBD1. Germline V gives CDR1 MNHNS, CDR2 SASEGT. CDR3 size: 14 residues. J was trimmed by 7 bases and V by 4 bases; bases with no gene match: 5. Here the CDR3 reads CASSVQGVSEKLFF. Here the CDR3 DNA reads TGTGCCAGCAGTGTACAGGGGGTTAGTGAAAAACTGTTTTTT.

The V gene is TRBV4-1, the J gene TRBJ1-3, with D maybe TRBD1 (5 bases). Trimming cost V 4 bases and J 1 base, with 11 bases left between them. This CDR3 is built from 15 residues. Per germline, CDR1 MGHRA and CDR2 YSYEKL. The chain's CDR3 is CASSRGTGSGNTIYF. The CDR3 region has the DNA TGCGCCAGCAGCCGCGGGACCGGTTCTGGAAACACCATATATTTT.

This chain connects TRBV2 to TRBJ2-5; TRBD2 might be the D (7 bases). The V and J ends lost 10 bases and 5 bases respectively, with 17 bases between them. The CDR3 is 13 amino acids. CDR1 is SNHLY and CDR2 is FYNNEI in the germline V gene. In nucleotides, the CDR3 is TGTGCCACCATAGGGGGGGGACGGGAGACCCAGTACTTC. Amino acids: CATIGGGRETQYF.

This clone came up once. The V call is TRBV10-2, the J call TRBJ2-7, with 8 bases lining up with TRBD2. Germline V gene data show CDR1 as WSHSY and CDR2 as SAAADI. The CDR3 extends over 14 amino acids. The ends lost 5 bases at V and 3 bases at J; junction bases unmatched: 6. The CDR3 reads CASSLSGVRYEQYF. Here the CDR3 DNA reads TGCGCCAGCAGTCTTAGCGGGGTGCGCTACGAGCAGTACTTC.

The chain couples TRBV27 to TRBJ1-5; D not certain. The V gene lost 6 bases and the J gene lost 0 bases, with 12 bases spanning the gap. The germline V gene has CDR1 MNHEY and CDR2 SMNVEV (reference sequence). The CDR3 is 15 residues long. The CDR3 sequence: CASSPGLYSNQPQHF. In DNA form, the CDR3 reads TGTGCCAGCAGCCCAGGCCTGTATAGCAATCAGCCCCAGCATTTT.

This clone was seen a single time. The rearrangement joins TRBV13 to TRBJ2-3; D is ambiguous. V dropped 2 bases and J dropped 3 bases, with 12 bases sitting between them. From germline, CDR1 is PRHDT and CDR2 FYEKMQ (reference sequence). This CDR3 has 15 amino acids. CDR3 sequence reads: CASSLKYGFTDTQYF. The CDR3 DNA reads as TGTGCCAGCAGCTTAAAATATGGGTTTACAGATACGCAGTATTTT.

The chain recombines TRBV5-1 with TRBJ1-3; TRBD1 might be the D (5 bases). Near its end, the DNA agrees better with TRBJ2-2, so the J call may be wrong. Germline loops: CDR1 SGHRS, CDR2 YFSETQ. There are 16 residues in the CDR3. The CDR3 is CASSERGLLNTGELFF. The CDR3, as DNA: TGCGCCAGCAGTGAAAGGGGCCTTCTTAACACCGGGGAGCTGTTTTTT.

V gene TRBV5-4 combines with J gene TRBJ2-7; 8 bases agree with TRBD2. The CDR3 loop spans 16 amino acids. Germline loops: CDR1 SGHNT, CDR2 YYREEE (reference sequence). V was clipped by 0 bases and J by 1 base; unmatched bases: 6. The CDR3 spells CASSLAPSGRSYEQYF. CDR3 in DNA: TGTGCCAGCAGCTTGGCACCTAGCGGGCGTTCCTACGAGCAGTACTTC. Full variable domain (rest looked up from reference TRBV5-4 and TRBJ2-7): ETGVTQSPTHLIKTRGQQVTLRCSSQSGHNTVSWYQQALGQGPQFIFQYYREEENGRGNFPPRFSGLQFPNYSSELNVNALELDDSALYLCASSLAPSGRSYEQYFGPGTRLTVT.

This chain connects TRBV9 to TRBJ2-1; possible D gene TRBD2, 6 bases. The V gene's germline CDR1 is SGDLS and CDR2 YYNGEE. This CDR3 comprises 17 residues. V lost 0 bases and J lost 7, with 20 bases in between. CDR3 loop: CASSVVGGPLNVNEQFF. In nucleotides, the CDR3 is TGTGCCAGCAGCGTAGTGGGAGGCCCGCTTAATGTTAATGAGCAGTTCTTC.

This CDR3 reads CASSWDQVEQFF. CDR3 nucleotide sequence: TGTGCCAGCAGTTGGGACCAGGTTGAGCAGTTCTTC. The chain links TRBV2 to TRBJ2-1; D is possibly TRBD1 or TRBD2 (5 bases each). Germline V gives CDR1 SNHLY, CDR2 FYNNEI. The CDR3 has 12 amino acids. Trimming pared 5 bases from V and 9 bases from J, leaving 11 bases between. Full variable domain (remainder filled in from reference TRBV2 and TRBJ2-1): EPEVTQTPSHQVTQMGQEVILRCVPISNHLYFYWYRQILGQKVEFLVSFYNNEISEKSEIFDDQFSVERPDGSNFTLKIRSTKLEDSAMYFCASSWDQVEQFFGPGTRLTVL.

The genes are TRBV18 and TRBJ2-7; 7 bases are a match to TRBD1. The length of the CDR3 is 15 residues. V lost 6 bases, J lost 1 base, and 9 bases stayed unmatched. Germline V gene lookup returns CDR1 KGHSH and CDR2 LQKENI. The CDR3 nucleotides read TGTGCCAGCTCCGGTGGGACAGACCTTTCCTACGAGCAGTACTTC. It encodes CASSGGTDLSYEQYF.

The gene calls are TRBV7-3 and TRBJ2-3; no reliable D call. Germline-derived CDR1 and CDR2 are SGHTA and FQGTGA. Trimming took off 4 bases at V and 2 bases at J, with 13 bases between the two ends. This CDR3 has 15 amino acids. The CDR3 region is CASSSQPAATDTQYF. DNA for the CDR3: TGTGCCAGCAGCTCGCAACCGGCTGCCACAGATACGCAGTATTTT.

The chain links TRBV11-2 to TRBJ2-7; D call uncertain. Trimming took off 2 bases at V and 0 bases at J, with 5 bases between the two ends. This CDR3 is built from 13 residues. Germline V gives CDR1 SGHAT, CDR2 FQNNGV. CDR3 nucleotide sequence: TGTGCCAGCAGCTTACGGAGCTCCTACGAGCAGTACTTC. Translated: CASSLRSSYEQYF.

V usage is TRBV10-3 and J usage is TRBJ2-6; D not certain. The germline CDR1 and CDR2 sequences are ENHRY and SYGVKD. This CDR3 comprises 16 residues. Trimming stripped 0 bases from V and 4 bases from J, with 10 bases between. CDR3 in amino acids: CAISESGPTGANVLTF. The CDR3 nucleotides are TGTGCCATCAGTGAGTCAGGGCCAACGGGGGCCAACGTCCTGACTTTC.

J is TRBJ1-2 and V is TRBV2; maybe TRBD1 (6 bases). Germline V gene sequence: CDR1 SNHLY, CDR2 FYNNEI. The CDR3 consists of 14 residues. Trimming pared 4 bases from V and 4 bases from J, leaving 13 bases between. CDR3 loop: CASSGTTGPYGYTF. DNA of the CDR3: TGTGCCAGCAGTGGGACCACAGGGCCCTATGGCTACACCTTC. The entire variable domain, with the rest obtained from reference TRBV2 and TRBJ1-2, is as follows: EPEVTQTPSHQVTQMGQEVILRCVPISNHLYFYWYRQILGQKVEFLVSFYNNEISEKSEIFDDQFSVERPDGSNFTLKIRSTKLEDSAMYFCASSGTTGPYGYTFGSGTRLTVV.

The chain recombines TRBV5-4 with TRBJ2-7; 11 positions match TRBD2. V dropped 5 bases and J dropped 0; count of bases not matched to a gene: 4. This CDR3 comprises 15 residues. CDR1 and CDR2 from the germline V gene are SGHNT and YYREEE (reference sequence). Written as DNA, the CDR3 is TGTGCCAGCAGAGTAGCGGGAGGGGCCTCCTACGAGCAGTACTTC. Translation gives CASRVAGGASYEQYF.

The genes are TRBV6-5 and TRBJ2-7; TRBD1 or TRBD2 may be the D gene (7 bases each). The ends were cut back, 0 bases at V and 1 base at J, with 13 bases in the middle. This CDR3 is built from 16 residues. The germline V gene encodes CDR1 MNHEY and CDR2 SVGAGI. The CDR3 loop is CASSYSRQGGSYEQYF. CDR3 nucleotides: TGTGCCAGCAGTTACTCGCGGCAGGGGGGGTCCTACGAGCAGTACTTC.

The V call is TRBV6-6, the J call TRBJ2-5; D unresolved. Trimming left V 6 bases short and J 3 bases short, with 14 bases between. Germline V gene lookup returns CDR1 MNHNY and CDR2 SVGAGI (reference sequence). The CDR3 is made up of 14 amino acids. This chain's CDR3 is CASRFRIWEETQYF. The CDR3 coding sequence is TGTGCCAGCAGGTTCAGGATTTGGGAAGAGACCCAGTACTTC.